The source of this T cell receptor beta chain is a study of cytomegalovirus exposure and HLA in healthy donors. V lost 4 bases, J lost 0 bases, and 13 bases lay in between. The CDR3 runs to 15 residues. The germline CDR1 and CDR2 sequences are SGHVS and FQNEAQ. PCR employed 60 Vbeta and 13 Jbeta primers. TCRdb's copy holds only in-frame clones and misses some; the assay was immunoSEQ multiplex PCR. The sample consists of 170,000 or so clones, around four fifths of them appearing once. The study's findings and limits: A classifier reportedly called cytomegalovirus status with high sensitivity and specificity. A later analysis associated some 16,000 TCR beta sequences with HLA alleles at a 0.05 false discovery rate. The productive fraction for most TCR beta V segments was about 90% or about 30% in an earlier analysis. Researchers catalogued around 150 TCR beta chains as cytomegalovirus-associated.

Only a few counts were recorded for this clone. The antigen is unknown. The source material was PBMCs. The chain carries TRBV7-8 and TRBJ2-7; TRBD2 might be the D (6 bases). The source of this sequence is a woman under 40 in good health and CMV-seronegative. CDR3 sequence reads: CASSYASGGSYEQYF. The CDR3 DNA follows: TGTGCCAGCAGCTACGCTTCCGGGGGCTCCTACGAGCAGTACTTC.